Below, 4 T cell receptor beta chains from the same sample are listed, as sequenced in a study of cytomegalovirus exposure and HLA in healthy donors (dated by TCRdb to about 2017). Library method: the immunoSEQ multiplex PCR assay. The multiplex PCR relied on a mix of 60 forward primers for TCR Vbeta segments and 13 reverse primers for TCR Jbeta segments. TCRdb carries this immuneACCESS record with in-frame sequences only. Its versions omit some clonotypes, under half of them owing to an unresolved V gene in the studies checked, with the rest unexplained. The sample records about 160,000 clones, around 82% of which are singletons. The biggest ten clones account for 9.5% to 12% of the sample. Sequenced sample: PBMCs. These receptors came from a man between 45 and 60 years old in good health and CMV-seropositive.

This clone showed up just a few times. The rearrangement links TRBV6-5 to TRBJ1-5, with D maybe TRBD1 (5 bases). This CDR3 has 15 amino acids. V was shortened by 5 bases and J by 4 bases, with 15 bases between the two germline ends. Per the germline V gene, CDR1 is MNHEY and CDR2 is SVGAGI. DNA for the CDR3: TGTGCCAGCAGTCGTACTCAGGGTGAGAATCAGCCCCAGCATTTT. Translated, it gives CASSRTQGENQPQHF.

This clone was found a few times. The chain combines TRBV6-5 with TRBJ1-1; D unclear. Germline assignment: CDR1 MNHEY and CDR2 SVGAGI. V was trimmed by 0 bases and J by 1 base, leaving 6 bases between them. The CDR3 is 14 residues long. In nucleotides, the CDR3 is TGTGCCAGCAGTTACTCGGTCGGGAACACTGAAGCTTTCTTT. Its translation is CASSYSVGNTEAFF.

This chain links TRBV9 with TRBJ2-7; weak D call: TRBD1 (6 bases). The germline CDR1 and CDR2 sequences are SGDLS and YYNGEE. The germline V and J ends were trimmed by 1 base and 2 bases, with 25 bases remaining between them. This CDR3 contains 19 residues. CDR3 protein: CASSVRPPTPGAWTYEQYF. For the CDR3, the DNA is TGTGCCAGCAGCGTAAGGCCCCCAACACCAGGGGCTTGGACCTACGAGCAGTACTTC.

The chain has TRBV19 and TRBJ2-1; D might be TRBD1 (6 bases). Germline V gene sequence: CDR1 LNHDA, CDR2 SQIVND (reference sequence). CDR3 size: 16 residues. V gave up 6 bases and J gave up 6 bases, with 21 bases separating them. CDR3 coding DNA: TGTGCCAGTAGCCTATGGCGGACAGTCGGTCGCAATGAGCAGTTCTTC. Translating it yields CASSLWRTVGRNEQFF.